The 25 T cell receptor beta chains given below trace back to one sample, sequenced in a study of shared clonotypes between healthy human individuals. Assay: immunoSEQ multiplex PCR; the TCRdb copy retains only in-frame clones and omits some. The sample contains 450,000 to 500,000 clones, 60% to 80% of which appear only once. The sample consisted of PBMCs. The receptors here all came from a woman aged 35 to 49 in good health. Some clones in this sample may be carry-over from other donors' samples.

The rearrangement joins TRBV7-9 to TRBJ2-2; possible D gene TRBD2, 6 bases. Germline lookup yields CDR1 SEHNR and CDR2 FQNEAQ (reference sequence). The V gene lost 3 bases and the J gene lost 0 bases, with 11 bases spanning the gap. This CDR3 has 16 residues. CDR3: CASSLGSGANTGELFF. CDR3 sequence (DNA): TGTGCCAGCAGCTTGGGCTCGGGGGCGAACACCGGGGAGCTGTTTTTT.

The rearrangement joins TRBV4-1 to TRBJ1-5; TRBD1 aligns across 9 bases. CDR3 size: 17 residues. Trimming removed 0 bases from V and 4 bases from J; junction bases left unmatched: 7. Germline values: CDR1 MGHRA, CDR2 YSYEKL. This chain's CDR3 is CASSQDRRTGVNQPQHF. The DNA of the CDR3 is TGCGCCAGCAGCCAAGATCGGAGGACAGGGGTAAATCAGCCCCAGCATTTT.

The J gene is TRBJ2-2, the V gene TRBV4-2; TRBD2 matches 7 bases. With 4 bases clipped from V and 3 bases from J, the junction kept 8 bases outside the gene matches. Germline V gives CDR1 LGHNA, CDR2 YNFKEQ. The CDR3 length is 16 residues. CDR3 amino acids: CASSLTSAGDTGELFF. CDR3 nucleotide sequence: TGTGCCAGCAGCCTTACTAGCGCCGGAGACACCGGGGAGCTGTTTTTT.

This clone was seen a handful of times. The rearrangement joins TRBV2 to TRBJ1-4, with D tentatively TRBD1 (5 bases). The CDR3 covers 16 residues. The V end was cut by 1 base, the J end by 1 base, with 10 bases between. Germline lookup yields CDR1 SNHLY and CDR2 FYNNEI. This CDR3 is CASSEGAGRTNEKLFF. Written as DNA, the CDR3 is TGTGCCAGCAGTGAAGGGGCGGGGCGAACTAATGAAAAACTGTTTTTT.

The chain employs TRBV18 and TRBJ2-1; 13 bases align to TRBD2. The CDR3 contains 14 residues. Germline CDR1 and CDR2: KGHSH and LQKENI. V lost 8 bases, J lost 6 bases, and 4 bases stayed unmatched. CDR3 DNA sequence: TGTGCCAGCCAAGGGACTAGCGGGACCAATGAGCAGTTCTTC. It encodes CASQGTSGTNEQFF.

The rearrangement uses TRBV7-8 and TRBJ2-3; 9 bases are shared with TRBD2. Germline assignment: CDR1 SGHVS and CDR2 FQNEAQ. CDR3 length: 17 residues. V was clipped by 2 bases and J by 1 base; unmatched bases: 7. For the CDR3, the DNA is TGTGCCAGCAGCTTAAGGATAGCGGGAGCTGGCACAGATACGCAGTATTTT. This gives the protein CASSLRIAGAGTDTQYF.

Concerning this clone: A far larger clone differs by one base, so this is likely a read error. The same CDR3 also results from other DNA sequences found in this sample. The rearrangement joins TRBV30 to TRBJ1-2; D is unclear. Germline CDR1 reads GTSNPN; CDR2 reads SVGIG (reference sequence). This CDR3 is 13 amino acids long. The CDR3 DNA reads as TGCGCCTGGAGTGAGATGACTCACTATGGCTACACCTTC. This codes for CAWSEMTHYGYTF.

This clone appeared a few times. A far larger clone is only one base removed, so a read error is likely. This chain uses TRBV2 with TRBJ2-3; TRBD1 aligns across 9 bases. The germline V gene has CDR1 SNHLY and CDR2 FYNNEI. The CDR3 has 13 amino acids. The DNA of the CDR3 is TGTGCCCGCAGCACAGGGGGCACCGATACGCAGTATTTT. It codes for CARSTGGTDTQYF.

The V and J genes are TRBV19 and TRBJ2-7, with 7 bases aligning to TRBD1. The V segment lost 5 bases and the J segment 0 bases; nucleotides outside the gene matches: 7. Germline loops: CDR1 LNHDA, CDR2 SQIVND (reference sequence). This CDR3 comprises 15 residues. CDR3 coding DNA: TGTGCCAGTAGTCCCCGGGCAGGGGGCTCCTACGAGCAGTACTTC. The encoded protein is CASSPRAGGSYEQYF. The variable domain in full, completed from reference TRBV19 and TRBJ2-7, reads DGGITQSPKYLFRKEGQNVTLSCEQNLNHDAMYWYRQDPGQGLRLIYYSQIVNDFQKGDIAEGYSVSREKKESFPLTVTSAQKNPTAFYLCASSPRAGGSYEQYFGPGTRLTVT.

V gene TRBV30 combines with J gene TRBJ2-5; TRBD1 aligns across 8 bases. V lost 8 bases to trimming and J lost 4 bases; unmatched junction nucleotides: 9. The CDR3 has 13 amino acids. CDR1 and CDR2 from the germline V gene are GTSNPN and SVGIG (reference sequence). The CDR3 region has the DNA TGTGCCCTTAACGGACAGGGCGGAGAGACCCAGTACTTC. Amino acid sequence: CALNGQGGETQYF. Full variable domain (outside the CDR3, taken from reference TRBV30 and TRBJ2-5): SQTIHQWPATLVQPVGSPLSLECTVEGTSNPNLYWYRQAAGRGLQLLFYSVGIGQISSEVPQNLSASRPQDRQFILSSKKLLLSDSGFYLCALNGQGGETQYFGPGTRLLVL.

CDR3 amino acids: CAWSPGMVQETQYF. CDR3 coding DNA: TGTGCCTGGAGTCCAGGGATGGTCCAAGAGACCCAGTACTTC. This rearrangement joins TRBV30 to TRBJ2-5; tentatively, D is TRBD1 (5 bases). Trimming removed 2 bases from V and 1 base from J, with 11 bases in between. This CDR3 contains 14 residues. In germline, CDR1 is GTSNPN, CDR2 SVGIG (reference sequence).

The V gene is TRBV28, the J gene TRBJ1-4, with D tentatively TRBD1 (5 bases). Between the trimmed V and J ends, which lost 3 bases and 5 bases, there was a span of 13 bases. The CDR3 totals 15 residues. Germline V gene data show CDR1 as MDHEN and CDR2 as SYDVKM. The CDR3 DNA reads as TGTGCCAGCAGTTTCAGACCGCAGGGAAATGAAAAACTGTTTTTT. Translated, it gives CASSFRPQGNEKLFF.

The gene calls are TRBV27 and TRBJ1-2, with a weak D call TRBD1 (5 bases). V was trimmed by 1 base and J by 2 bases, leaving 5 bases between them. Per the germline V gene, CDR1 is MNHEY and CDR2 is SMNVEV (reference sequence). The CDR3 loop spans 13 amino acids. CDR3 region: CASSLWGNYGYTF. The DNA of the CDR3 is TGTGCCAGCAGTTTATGGGGCAACTATGGCTACACCTTC.

This sequence joins TRBV18 and TRBJ2-2; 9 positions agree with TRBD1. Germline CDR1 is KGHSH and CDR2 is LQKENI. The J segment lost 3 bases and the V segment lost 4 bases, leaving 3 bases of the junction unmatched. The CDR3 runs 15 residues. The DNA for the CDR3 is TGTGCCAGCTCACAGGGACAGGGAGACACCGGGGAGCTGTTTTTT. Residues: CASSQGQGDTGELFF.

The rearrangement joins TRBV7-8 to TRBJ2-3, with 7 bases lining up with TRBD1. Germline loops: CDR1 SGHVS, CDR2 FQNEAQ. The CDR3 consists of 17 residues. The V segment lost 10 bases and the J segment 4 bases; nucleotides outside the gene matches: 20. Here the CDR3 reads CATRQGVRRSGADTQYF. CDR3 coding DNA: TGTGCCACCCGACAGGGTGTAAGGCGGTCGGGTGCAGATACGCAGTATTTT. Full variable domain (rest looked up from reference TRBV7-8 and TRBJ2-3): GAGVSQSPRYKVAKRGQDVALRCDPISGHVSLFWYQQALGQGPEFLTYFQNEAQLDKSGLPSDRFFAERPEGSVSTLKIQRTQQEDSAVYLCATRQGVRRSGADTQYFGPGTRLTVL.

The chain is built from TRBV18 and TRBJ1-1; D is perhaps TRBD1 (5 bases). V lost 3 bases, J lost 6 bases, and 14 bases lay in between. The CDR3 runs to 14 residues. Germline V gene data show CDR1 as KGHSH and CDR2 as LQKENI. CDR3 bases: TGTGCCAGCTCACCGAGTAGAGGAGGGGCTGAAGCTTTCTTT. The encoded protein is CASSPSRGGAEAFF.

This clone was found a few times. V gene TRBV4-2 combines with J gene TRBJ2-3; TRBD2 agrees at 7 bases. This CDR3 has 17 amino acids. The V segment lost 5 bases and the J segment 1 base; nucleotides outside the gene matches: 12. Germline loops: CDR1 LGHNA, CDR2 YNFKEQ. The CDR3 bases are TGTGCCAGCAGCAGGAGGGAGGGCCGAGCGGGCACAGATACGCAGTATTTT. It is translated as CASSRREGRAGTDTQYF.

The V call is TRBV5-4, the J call TRBJ2-5, with 7 bases matching TRBD1. Looked up from germline, CDR1 is SGHNT and CDR2 is YYREEE (reference sequence). This CDR3 spans 16 amino acids. V was clipped by 5 bases and J by 3 bases; unmatched bases: 13. This CDR3 reads CASRPDRAGIKETQYF. CDR3 coding DNA: TGTGCCAGCAGGCCAGACAGGGCGGGTATTAAAGAGACCCAGTACTTC.

This clone was seen a few times. The chain carries TRBV25-1 and TRBJ1-4, with D maybe TRBD1 (6 bases). Germline CDR1 MGHDK, CDR2 SYGVNS. This CDR3 comprises 15 residues. V lost 5 bases and J 5 bases, leaving 15 bases between the germline ends. This CDR3 reads CASSWGAGSNEKLFF. The CDR3, as DNA: TGTGCCAGCAGTTGGGGGGCAGGGTCCAATGAAAAACTGTTTTTT.

This clone came up many times. V gene TRBV18 combines with J gene TRBJ1-4; D possibly corresponds to TRBD1 (5 bases). The germline V gene has CDR1 KGHSH and CDR2 LQKENI. The CDR3 spans 14 residues. Trimming removed 1 base at V and 8 bases at J, with 11 bases between. This chain's CDR3 is CASSPQGLGEKLFF. The DNA of the CDR3 is TGTGCCAGCTCACCACAGGGGCTCGGAGAAAAACTGTTTTTT.

This chain uses TRBV7-9 with TRBJ2-5; tentative D call: TRBD1 (5 bases). The CDR3 contains 14 residues. V lost 2 bases and J 7 bases, leaving 14 bases between the germline ends. Germline V lookup: CDR1 SEHNR, CDR2 FQNEAQ (reference sequence). The CDR3 protein is CASSLRGQGGTQYF. The CDR3 DNA sequence: TGTGCCAGCAGCTTAAGGGGTCAGGGTGGGACCCAGTACTTC.

This chain links TRBV7-9 with TRBJ2-2; the match to TRBD1 covers 8 bases. The CDR3 contains 15 residues. J was trimmed by 0 bases and V by 5 bases; bases with no gene match: 2. Germline lookup yields CDR1 SEHNR and CDR2 FQNEAQ (reference sequence). In DNA, the CDR3 is TGTGCCAGCAGCCTACAGGGGGCGAACACCGGGGAGCTGTTTTTT. Protein sequence: CASSLQGANTGELFF.

As DNA, the CDR3 is TGTGCCAGCAGTTTTGGGCATTTAACGAATGAGCAGTTCTTC. Translated: CASSFGHLTNEQFF. The V and J genes are TRBV9 and TRBJ2-1; D not certain. CDR3 length equals 14 residues. Germline V lookup: CDR1 SGDLS, CDR2 YYNGEE. V lost 5 bases, J lost 7 bases, and 16 bases lay in between.

The chain uses TRBV6-6 and TRBJ2-2; possible D gene TRBD2, 6 bases. Germline V gives CDR1 MNHNY, CDR2 SVGAGI (reference sequence). With 7 bases removed from V and 6 bases from J, the gap between germline ends came to 12 bases. There are 13 residues in the CDR3. CDR3 loop: CASTYREAGELFF. The DNA of the CDR3 is TGTGCCAGCACGTATAGGGAGGCCGGGGAGCTGTTTTTT.

This clone was counted between two and nine times. The chain couples TRBV15 to TRBJ1-1; D unclear. CDR1 and CDR2 from the germline V gene are LNHNV and YYDKDF (reference sequence). The germline V and J ends were trimmed by 0 bases and 11 bases, with 10 bases remaining between them. The CDR3 has 12 residues. The CDR3 here is CATSRDDRRAFF. The CDR3 DNA reads TGTGCCACCAGCAGAGATGACCGAAGGGCTTTCTTT.